This record concerns one TCR beta chain sequence. This specimen comes from a study of T cell clonotyping in hematopoietic cell transplantation. The germline V gene encodes CDR1 SGHRS and CDR2 YFSETQ. This CDR3 contains 13 residues. V dropped 0 bases and J dropped 11 bases, with 12 bases sitting between them. The data were produced by immunoSEQ multiplex PCR, yet TCRdb's version contains in-frame clones alone and is incomplete. The table has approximately 10,000 clones, 40% to 65% seen once. This chain links TRBV5-1 with TRBJ1-5; D not certain. The clonotype was recovered from a female patient aged 50-59 years who had an allogeneic stem cell transplant from an unrelated donor, so the T cells may come from the graft donor. Some clones in this sample may be carry-over from other donors' samples. The source material was peripheral blood mononuclear cells, sampled 100 days after allogeneic stem cell transplant. The CDR3 region is CASSLDPGKTQHF. As DNA, the CDR3 is TGCGCCAGCAGCTTGGACCCGGGCAAGACCCAGCATTTT.